Shown below are 14 T cell receptor beta chains from a single sample sequenced in a study of regulatory T cells in long-lasting Graves disease. Building the TCR beta libraries relied on iRepertoire HTBI primers, and CDR3 regions underwent Arm-PCR. TCRdb ran MiXCR on the multiplex PCR reads and lists one entry per CDR3 protein. The sample lists some 330,000 distinct CDR3 sequences; approximately 12% were seen once. This sample's time point: newly diagnosed GD, antithyroid drugs for less than 3 months. Preparation of the TCR library used RNA extracted from PBMCs. This same sample was also taken into another study, of T cells in Graves' hyperthyroidism and ophthalmopathy.

The sample in question was peripheral blood mononuclear cells (PBMCs), obtained at new diagnosis, from a patient treated with antithyroid drugs. The receptor source for this set is a woman younger than 30 with Graves disease.

This clonotype was observed a few times. This chain joins TRBV2 and TRBJ2-7; D gene ambiguous. This CDR3 spans 13 amino acids. V was cut by 1 base and J by 4 bases, with 8 bases left in between. Germline V lookup: CDR1 SNHLY, CDR2 FYNNEI. CDR3 residues: CASSEEFWYEQYV. The CDR3 nucleotides are TGTGCCAGCAGTGAAGAGTTTTGGTACGAGCAGTACGTC.

As regards this clonotype: A much larger clonotype is one base distant, so this may be a read error. The chain carries TRBV14 and TRBJ1-4, with D possibly TRBD1 on 5 matching bases. This CDR3 is 12 amino acids long. CDR1 and CDR2 (germline): SGHDN, FVKESK. In nucleotides, the CDR3 is TGTGCCAGCGCGTCAGGGAATGAAAAACCGTTTTTT. It yields the protein CASASGNEKPFF. The entire variable domain, with the rest obtained from reference TRBV14 and TRBJ1-4, is as follows: EAGVTQFPSHSVIEKGQTVTLRCDPISGHDNLYWYRRVMGKEIKFLLHFVKESKQDESGMPNNRFLAERTGGTYSTLKVQPAELEDSGVYFCASASGNEKPFFGSGTQLSVL.

This clonotype has a count of ten or more. The CDR3 protein is CASSWETEAFF. CDR3 DNA: TGTGCCAGCAGTTGGGAAACTGAAGCTTTCTTT. The J gene is TRBJ1-1, the V gene TRBV6-5; D is uncertain. V lost 4 bases, J lost 5 bases, and 5 bases lay in between. CDR1 is MNHEY, CDR2 SVGAGI, per germline. The CDR3 extends over 11 amino acids.

This clonotype was recorded many times. The chain links TRBV29-1 to TRBJ1-2; D not certain. Germline V gene sequence: CDR1 SQVTM, CDR2 ANQGSEA. The CDR3 contains 13 residues. V lost 4 bases to trimming and J lost 3 bases, with 12 bases between them. The chain's CDR3 is CSVVGGDYYGYTF. CDR3 DNA: TGCAGCGTTGTCGGTGGAGATTACTATGGCTACACCTTC.

The rearrangement links TRBV14 to TRBJ2-3; TRBD2 matches 10 bases. The J call could be wrong; TRBJ2-7 is a better fit for the DNA end. Germline CDR1 is SGHDN and CDR2 is FVKESK. The CDR3 has 15 residues. In nucleotides, the CDR3 is TGTGCCAGCAGCCAATTAGCGGGAGGTTACAATGAGCAGTACTTC. This translates into CASSQLAGGYNEQYF.

This clonotype was recorded at least ten times. The V and J genes are TRBV11-2 and TRBJ2-6; 7 bases align to TRBD2. V trimming: 3 bases; J trimming: 4 bases; junction bases outside the gene matches: 6. In germline, CDR1 is SGHAT, CDR2 FQNNGV. The CDR3 consists of 16 residues. In nucleotides, the CDR3 is TGTGCCAGCAGCTTTGGGAGGGTGTCGGGGGCCAACGTCCTGACTTTC. This codes for CASSFGRVSGANVLTF.

There are many counts of this clonotype. V is TRBV3-1 and J is TRBJ2-3, with D hard to call. The CDR3 sequence is 11 residues long. Looked up from germline, CDR1 is LGHDT and CDR2 is YNNKEL (reference sequence). The V gene lost 3 bases and the J gene lost 5 bases, with 3 bases spanning the gap. The CDR3 bases are TGTGCCAGCAGCCATTTAGATACGCAGTATTTT. Its translation is CASSHLDTQYF.

Remarks on this clonotype: It may be a read error: a sequence one base away is much more abundant. The chain recombines TRBV6-1 with TRBJ2-2; maybe TRBD2 (6 bases). The germline CDR1 and CDR2 sequences are MNHNS and SASEGT. This CDR3 is built from 16 residues. Trimming removed 7 bases at V and 6 bases at J, with 21 bases between. The CDR3 DNA sequence: TGTGCCAGCACCCCGGGACTCCAAATTTGCTCCGGGGAGCTGTTTTTT. Its protein is CASTPGLQICSGELFF.

This clonotype was observed at least ten times. The V gene is TRBV2, the J gene TRBJ2-1; TRBD1 might be the D (5 bases). CDR3 length equals 16 residues. V was trimmed by 1 base and J by 7 bases, leaving 17 bases between them. In germline, CDR1 is SNHLY, CDR2 FYNNEI. CDR3 loop: CASSEVLTGKGNEQFF. Here the CDR3 DNA reads TGTGCCAGCAGTGAAGTCCTTACCGGCAAGGGGAATGAGCAGTTCTTC. The full variable domain, in which reference TRBV2 and TRBJ2-1 provide the parts outside the CDR3, is EPEVTQTPSHQVTQMGQEVILRCVPISNHLYFYWYRQILGQKVEFLVSFYNNEISEKSEIFDDQFSVERPDGSNFTLKIRSTKLEDSAMYFCASSEVLTGKGNEQFFGPGTRLTVL.

This clonotype was recorded at least ten times. For the CDR3, the DNA is TGCAGTGCTAGAGTCAGGGGACAAGGCCAAGAGACCCAGTACTTC. It encodes CSARVRGQGQETQYF. The chain employs TRBV20-1 and TRBJ2-5; perhaps TRBD1 as D (6 bases). The CDR3 has 15 residues. Germline CDR1 DFQATT, CDR2 SNEGSKA (reference sequence). V gave up 1 base and J gave up 1 base, with 13 bases separating them.

At least ten counts were recorded for this clonotype. The V call is TRBV12-3 or TRBV12-4, the J call TRBJ1-1, with D hard to call. The CDR3 extends over 15 amino acids. The V end lost 0 bases, the J end lost 3 bases, and 11 bases lay between the germline ends. The DNA of the CDR3 is TGTGCCAGCAGTTTAGCGCTCAGAGTTTACACTGAAGCTTTCTTT. It yields the protein CASSLALRVYTEAFF.

This clonotype was picked up many times. This sequence joins TRBV6-2 or TRBV6-3 and TRBJ2-1; maybe TRBD2 (6 bases). V lost 4 bases to trimming and J lost 5 bases, with 15 bases between them. The CDR3 has 15 amino acids. In germline, CDR1 is MNHEY, CDR2 SVGEGT. The CDR3 DNA follows: TGTGCCAGCAGTTCCCTCGCGGGGCTAAACAATGAGCAGTTCTTC. Translation: CASSSLAGLNNEQFF.

J is TRBJ1-4 and V is TRBV20-1; D possibly corresponds to TRBD1 (5 bases). The CDR3 spans 16 residues. The germline V gene encodes CDR1 DFQATT and CDR2 SNEGSKA (reference sequence). V lost 0 bases and J 6 bases, leaving 17 bases between the germline ends. The CDR3 DNA sequence: TGCAGTGCTAGAGATAGAGGGGAAGTTTGGGATGAAAAACTGTTTTTT. Protein sequence: CSARDRGEVWDEKLFF.

Many counts were recorded for this clonotype. The chain is built from TRBV28 and TRBJ1-5; D unresolved. Trimming took off 1 base at V and 1 base at J, with 14 bases between the two ends. The CDR3 runs 17 residues. The germline V gene has CDR1 MDHEN and CDR2 SYDVKM. CDR3 coding DNA: TGTGCCAGCAGTTTATTGGGTGGGAGGGTCAGCAATCAGCCCCAGCATTTT. Protein product: CASSLLGGRVSNQPQHF.